This T cell receptor (beta chain) was profiled in a study of T cells in Graves' hyperthyroidism and ophthalmopathy. From germline, CDR1 is MNHNS and CDR2 SASEGT. This CDR3 region has 15 residues. V was cut by 6 bases and J by 4 bases, with 16 bases left in between. Clinicians diagnosed patients from clinical symptoms, serum thyroxine and TRAb, thyroid ultrasound and orbital computed tomography. TCR beta CDR3 regions were amplified from RNA. First-round RT-PCR targeting the TCR CDR3 was performed with the HTBI primer set. Via MiXCR, TCRdb re-called the multiplex PCR reads, giving one row per CDR3 protein. The table includes about 400,000 distinct CDR3 sequences, 15% to 19% detected once.

The V and J genes are TRBV6-1 and TRBJ1-3; D is perhaps TRBD1 (5 bases). The TCR originated in a young woman with Graves' hyperthyroidism. The sequenced material came from blood. The CDR3 DNA is TGTGCCAGCAGAAGAGGGCAGGGTAAAGGAAACACCATATATTTT. Translated, it gives CASRRGQGKGNTIYF.